The 25 T cell receptor beta chains given below trace back to one sample, sequenced in a study of cytomegalovirus exposure and HLA in healthy donors. The PCR employed 60 Vbeta primers together with 13 Jbeta primers. The assay was immunoSEQ multiplex PCR, and TCRdb's table has in-frame clones only and misses some. The sample consists of 80,000 or so clones, roughly 78% of them appearing once. The sample comprised PBMCs. These receptors all come from a man aged 40-49 years in good health and CMV-seronegative.

This clone came up once. The V and J genes are TRBV19 and TRBJ1-2; D not resolved. Germline V CDR1 and CDR2: LNHDA, SQIVND (reference sequence). CDR3 length: 16 amino acids. Trimming removed 1 base from V and 5 bases from J, with 17 bases in between. The chain's CDR3 is CASSIGVGAAPYGYTF. CDR3 in DNA: TGTGCCAGTAGTATAGGAGTCGGAGCAGCGCCATATGGCTACACCTTC.

This clone was found once. The rearrangement uses TRBV28 and TRBJ2-2, with D unresolved. CDR3 length: 13 residues. Germline V gives CDR1 MDHEN, CDR2 SYDVKM. V was shortened by 6 bases and J by 5 bases, with 10 bases between the two germline ends. CDR3 coding DNA: TGTGCCAGCAGCCCAACACGTACCGGGGAGCTGTTTTTT. Residues: CASSPTRTGELFF.

CDR3 coding DNA: TGTGCCAGCAGCTTCAGGGTCGGCCCCTCTGGGGCCAACGTCCTGACTTTC. Translation gives CASSFRVGPSGANVLTF. The chain employs TRBV7-3 and TRBJ2-6; D is perhaps TRBD1 (5 bases). The length of the CDR3 is 17 residues. The V gene's germline CDR1 is SGHTA and CDR2 FQGTGA. The ends were cut back, 3 bases at V and 0 bases at J, with 12 bases in the middle.

The count of this clone is one. The chain combines TRBV4-2 with TRBJ1-5; no clear D gene. This CDR3 comprises 15 residues. Germline V gene data show CDR1 as LGHNA and CDR2 as YNFKEQ. Trimming left V 4 bases short and J 1 base short, with 11 bases between. CDR3 sequence: CASSPGGLSNQPQHF. The DNA for the CDR3 is TGTGCCAGCAGCCCCGGAGGGTTGAGCAATCAGCCCCAGCATTTT.

This clone was seen a handful of times. The chain links TRBV29-1 to TRBJ1-3, with 9 bases identical to TRBD1. J was trimmed by 4 bases and V by 5 bases; bases with no gene match: 6. The CDR3 covers 14 residues. Germline V gene data show CDR1 as SQVTM and CDR2 as ANQGSEA. The DNA for the CDR3 is TGCAGCGTTTCCCCGACAGGGGGAGGAAACACCATATATTTT. Translation: CSVSPTGGGNTIYF.

The chain has TRBV30 and TRBJ2-6; no reliable D call. The CDR3 spans 15 residues. Trimming pared 3 bases from V and 2 bases from J, leaving 11 bases between. Germline V gene data show CDR1 as GTSNPN and CDR2 as SVGIG (reference sequence). The CDR3 region has the DNA TGTGCCTGGAGGGCCGATCAGGCTGGGGCCAACGTCCTGACTTTC. It translates to CAWRADQAGANVLTF. The full variable domain, in which reference TRBV30 and TRBJ2-6 provide the parts outside the CDR3, is SQTIHQWPATLVQPVGSPLSLECTVEGTSNPNLYWYRQAAGRGLQLLFYSVGIGQISSEVPQNLSASRPQDRQFILSSKKLLLSDSGFYLCAWRADQAGANVLTFGAGSRLTVL.

The V gene is TRBV19, the J gene TRBJ2-2; 9 bases line up with TRBD2. The germline V gene has CDR1 LNHDA and CDR2 SQIVND (reference sequence). V shed 0 bases, J shed 0 bases, and the junction held 5 bases outside the gene matches. The CDR3 sequence is 18 residues long. CDR3 coding DNA: TGTGCCAGTAGTATAGATGGACTAGCGCTAACGAACACCGGGGAGCTGTTTTTT. It is translated as CASSIDGLALTNTGELFF.

This chain uses TRBV6-5 with TRBJ1-5; tentative D call: TRBD1 (5 bases). The CDR3 length is 15 residues. Trimming cost V 0 bases and J 4 bases, with 10 bases left between them. Germline loops: CDR1 MNHEY, CDR2 SVGAGI. CDR3 protein: CASSYSGQANQPQHF. CDR3 in DNA: TGTGCCAGCAGTTACTCGGGGCAGGCGAATCAGCCCCAGCATTTT.

This chain uses TRBV4-2 with TRBJ2-1; 8 bases align to TRBD2. The trim removed 4 bases at V and 2 bases at J, leaving 16 bases unmatched. CDR1 and CDR2 (germline): LGHNA, YNFKEQ. This CDR3 spans 19 amino acids. The CDR3 nucleotides read TGTGCCAGCAGCCTAAGGCCACTAGCGGAAGCACCGACCTACAATGAGCAGTTCTTC. This codes for CASSLRPLAEAPTYNEQFF.

The V gene is TRBV29-1, the J gene TRBJ2-1; 7 bases match TRBD1. CDR1 and CDR2 (germline): SQVTM, ANQGSEA. Trimming removed 4 bases from V and 5 bases from J; junction bases left unmatched: 5. The CDR3 runs 13 residues. The CDR3 loop is CSVALGQNNEQFF. CDR3 DNA: TGCAGCGTTGCACTGGGACAGAACAATGAGCAGTTCTTC.

In this sample, this clone turned up a few times. The CDR3 loop is CASSPMRGDQETQYF. The CDR3, as DNA: TGCGCCAGCAGCCCGATGCGGGGGGACCAAGAGACCCAGTACTTC. This chain joins TRBV4-3 and TRBJ2-5; 8 bases fit TRBD2. Germline V gene lookup returns CDR1 LGHNA and CDR2 YSLEER. The ends lost 4 bases at V and 0 bases at J; junction bases unmatched: 4. This CDR3 region has 15 residues.

This rearrangement joins TRBV7-9 to TRBJ2-1, with 9 nucleotides matching TRBD1. In germline, CDR1 is SEHNR, CDR2 FQNEAQ (reference sequence). The CDR3 consists of 16 residues. V gave up 7 bases and J gave up 0 bases; unmatched junction bases: 7. CDR3 in amino acids: CASKPTGGSSYNEQFF. The CDR3 bases are TGTGCCAGCAAACCGACAGGGGGTAGCTCCTACAATGAGCAGTTCTTC.

CDR3: CASSLGALGNTGELFF. The CDR3 DNA reads TGTGCCAGCAGCTTAGGGGCTCTCGGGAACACCGGGGAGCTGTTTTTT. This sequence joins TRBV7-6 and TRBJ2-2, with D hard to call. Trimming cost V 1 base and J 1 base, with 10 bases left between them. The CDR3 contains 16 residues. Looked up from germline, CDR1 is SGHVS and CDR2 is FNYEAQ.

The rearrangement joins TRBV5-8 to TRBJ1-5, with D perhaps matching TRBD1 (5 bases). The CDR3 covers 16 residues. Per the germline V gene, CDR1 is SGHTS and CDR2 is YDEGEE. Between the trimmed V and J ends, which lost 6 bases and 3 bases, there was a span of 19 bases. CDR3 residues: CASIAHGRGTNQPQHF. The CDR3 coding sequence is TGTGCCAGCATCGCTCACGGGAGAGGGACCAATCAGCCCCAGCATTTT.

In this sample, this clone turned up a few times. In nucleotides, the CDR3 is TGCGCCAGCAGCTTGGACCGGACTAGCGGAGCTAGCACAGATACGCAGTATTTT. Encoded protein: CASSLDRTSGASTDTQYF. V is TRBV5-1 and J is TRBJ2-3, with 10 bases matching TRBD2. Looked up from germline, CDR1 is SGHRS and CDR2 is YFSETQ. The CDR3 spans 18 residues. Trimming removed 0 bases from V and 0 bases from J; junction bases left unmatched: 7.

The chain joins TRBV6-5 to TRBJ2-7, with a possible D match to TRBD2 (6 bases). The CDR3 loop spans 14 amino acids. From germline, CDR1 is MNHEY and CDR2 SVGAGI. Trimming cost V 0 bases and J 7 bases, with 13 bases left between them. CDR3 in amino acids: CASSYSWVAGEQYF. The CDR3, as DNA: TGTGCCAGCAGTTACTCCTGGGTCGCGGGGGAGCAGTACTTC.

The chain combines TRBV27 with TRBJ2-5; 9 positions match TRBD2. The trim removed 1 base at V and 0 bases at J, leaving 9 bases unmatched. Germline assignment: CDR1 MNHEY and CDR2 SMNVEV (reference sequence). The CDR3 runs to 18 residues. The chain's CDR3 is CASSLFSGSLLYQETQYF. The CDR3 coding sequence is TGTGCCAGCAGTTTATTTAGCGGGAGTCTCCTGTACCAAGAGACCCAGTACTTC.

This clone came up once. The chain uses TRBV5-1 and TRBJ1-2; 7 bases line up with TRBD1. CDR1 is SGHRS and CDR2 is YFSETQ in the germline V gene. CDR3 length: 11 residues. V trimming: 4 bases; J trimming: 13 bases; junction bases outside the gene matches: 7. The CDR3 loop is CASSIQGVFTF. CDR3 nucleotides: TGCGCCAGCAGCATCCAGGGGGTATTCACCTTC.

The rearrangement joins TRBV7-3 to TRBJ2-1; D is unresolved. Germline CDR1 is SGHTA and CDR2 is FQGTGA. CDR3 size: 13 residues. Deletions cut 4 bases from V and 7 bases from J, with 11 bases between. The CDR3: CASSSGRLNEQFF. CDR3 DNA: TGTGCCAGCAGCTCAGGTCGGTTAAATGAGCAGTTCTTC.

The V call is TRBV5-1, the J call TRBJ1-1; 7 bases line up with TRBD1. Germline V gene lookup returns CDR1 SGHRS and CDR2 YFSETQ. Trimming removed 9 bases from V and 1 base from J; junction bases left unmatched: 9. This CDR3 region has 14 residues. CDR3 sequence reads: CATREGARNTEAFF. The CDR3 DNA reads TGCGCCACCCGGGAGGGGGCGAGGAACACTGAAGCTTTCTTT.

The gene calls are TRBV27 and TRBJ2-7, with 8 bases identical to TRBD2. In germline, CDR1 is MNHEY, CDR2 SMNVEV (reference sequence). V gave up 7 bases and J gave up 4 bases; unmatched junction bases: 6. The CDR3 is 13 amino acids. The CDR3 sequence is CASTLAGGYEQYF. The CDR3 DNA reads as TGTGCCAGCACCCTAGCGGGTGGTTACGAGCAGTACTTC.

About this clone: A read error may account for a junction end that differs from germline. The chain employs TRBV2 and TRBJ1-4; possible D gene TRBD1, 6 bases. The CDR3 contains 11 residues. Germline V gives CDR1 SNHLY, CDR2 FYNNEI. The DNA of the CDR3 is TGTGCCAGCAGTGGATCCGGGACACCTTTGTTT. This codes for CASSGSGTPLF.

The chain carries TRBV27 and TRBJ2-7, with 8 positions matching TRBD2. The V segment lost 7 bases and the J segment 5 bases; nucleotides outside the gene matches: 10. Germline V gene data show CDR1 as MNHEY and CDR2 as SMNVEV (reference sequence). The CDR3 has 14 residues. This CDR3 reads CASTLGSGKDEQYF. In DNA form, the CDR3 reads TGTGCCAGCACTCTAGGTAGCGGGAAGGACGAGCAGTACTTC.

The chain links TRBV6-6 to TRBJ1-2, with D perhaps TRBD1 (6 bases). Germline V lookup: CDR1 MNHNY, CDR2 SVGAGI (reference sequence). This CDR3 comprises 14 residues. Trimming left V 6 bases short and J 2 bases short, with 13 bases between. In DNA form, the CDR3 reads TGTGCCAGCAGCTACAAAACAGGGAACTATGGCTACACCTTC. This gives the protein CASSYKTGNYGYTF.

The chain couples TRBV19 to TRBJ2-5; 13 bases are a match to TRBD2. The CDR3 totals 16 residues. Germline V gene data show CDR1 as LNHDA and CDR2 as SQIVND (reference sequence). J gave up 5 bases and V 5 bases, and 8 bases lay outside the gene matches. The CDR3 region is CASSLRTSGSVETQYF. The CDR3 DNA reads as TGTGCCAGTAGTCTGAGGACTAGCGGGAGCGTGGAGACCCAGTACTTC.